Following are 11 T cell receptor beta chains from one sample sequenced in a study of T-cell reconstitution after alpha-beta-depleted transplantation in children. This sample's TCRbeta library carried unique molecular identifier barcodes. TCRdb called the PCR reads again in MiXCR, with one record for every CDR3 protein. Found here are hundreds of thousands of distinct CDR3 sequences, around 13% of them singletons; the top ten hold about 5.4%. The sequences come from PBMCs from the stem cell graft donor, collected from the stem cell graft. The origin of the receptors is a human donor who donated a stem cell graft to a child with combined immunodeficiency.

In its sample, this clonotype was seen many times. The chain has TRBV7-2 and TRBJ2-3; D unclear. CDR1 SGHTA and CDR2 FQGNSA come from the germline V gene. The CDR3 runs to 18 residues. V dropped 2 bases and J dropped 0 bases, with 18 bases sitting between them. The CDR3 is CASSLMGSRSASTDTQYF. CDR3 nucleotide sequence: TGTGCCAGCAGCTTAATGGGCTCCCGGAGTGCTAGCACAGATACGCAGTATTTT.

In this sample, this clonotype turned up many times. The V call is TRBV20-1, the J call TRBJ1-3; perhaps TRBD1 as D (5 bases). The CDR3 runs 15 residues. V shed 2 bases and J shed 0 bases, with 11 bases lying between them. In germline, CDR1 is DFQATT, CDR2 SNEGSKA (reference sequence). CDR3 residues: CSARFRGFSGNTIYF. In DNA, the CDR3 is TGCAGTGCTAGATTTCGGGGGTTCTCTGGAAACACCATATATTTT.

The rearrangement joins TRBV6-1 to TRBJ1-1; unclear D gene. This CDR3 is 15 amino acids long. The germline V and J ends were trimmed by 0 bases and 6 bases, with 14 bases remaining between them. Germline V CDR1 and CDR2: MNHNS, SASEGT. The CDR3 here is CASSEAHMFSPEAFF. The CDR3 DNA follows: TGTGCCAGCAGTGAAGCGCATATGTTTAGTCCTGAAGCTTTCTTT.

Many counts were recorded for this clonotype. V and J are TRBV29-1 and TRBJ1-5; weak D call: TRBD1 (5 bases). The germline gives CDR1 SQVTM, CDR2 ANQGSEA. Trimming cost V 6 bases and J 7 bases, with 16 bases left between them. The CDR3 is 13 amino acids. The CDR3 protein is CSVDRGEGQPQHF. The CDR3 DNA reads TGCAGCGTCGATCGGGGGGAAGGGCAGCCCCAGCATTTT. Using reference TRBV29-1 and TRBJ1-5 for the parts outside the CDR3, the full variable domain is SAVISQKPSRDICQRGTSLTIQCQVDSQVTMMFWYRQQPGQSLTLIATANQGSEATYESGFVIDKFPISRPNLTFSTLTVSNMSPEDSSIYLCSVDRGEGQPQHFGDGTRLSIL.

Many counts were recorded for this clonotype. This chain links TRBV12-3 or TRBV12-4 with TRBJ2-3; 13 nucleotides align to TRBD2. Trimming cost V 4 bases and J 4 bases; bases outside gene matches: 11. The CDR3 contains 18 residues. CDR3 protein: CASSSLTLLAGGPDTQYF. CDR3 sequence (DNA): TGTGCCAGCAGTTCTCTTACCCTACTAGCGGGGGGGCCAGATACGCAGTATTTT.

This clonotype was seen a handful of times. The chain couples TRBV24-1 to TRBJ2-1, with TRBD1 identical over 12 bases. The CDR3 extends over 16 amino acids. With V trimmed by 4 bases and J by 6 bases, 6 bases remained unmatched. Germline CDR1 is KGHDR and CDR2 is SFDVKD. The CDR3, as DNA: TGTGCCACCAGTGACTCAGGGACAGGGGGCTTCAATGAGCAGTTCTTC. It codes for CATSDSGTGGFNEQFF.

This clonotype was seen a few times. The rearrangement joins TRBV9 to TRBJ2-1, with a tentative D call TRBD2 (7 bases). V shed 0 bases and J shed 4 bases, with 11 bases lying between them. The CDR3 sequence is 15 residues long. Germline CDR1 and CDR2: SGDLS and YYNGEE. The CDR3 here is CASSVEGGGYNEQFF. The CDR3 bases are TGTGCCAGCAGCGTAGAGGGGGGGGGGTACAATGAGCAGTTCTTC.

The chain couples TRBV18 to TRBJ2-5; a possible D gene is TRBD2 (6 bases). V was pared by 8 bases and J by 5 bases, with 15 bases between. The CDR3 length is 13 residues. Germline V gene sequence: CDR1 KGHSH, CDR2 LQKENI. The CDR3 bases are TGTGCCAGCCTTACGGGGGAGGACGAGACCCAGTACTTC. This sequence encodes CASLTGEDETQYF.

The chain uses TRBV5-5 and TRBJ2-1; D possibly corresponds to TRBD1 (5 bases). This CDR3 has 13 residues. Trimming left V 4 bases short and J 6 bases short, with 11 bases between. Germline CDR1 SGHKS, CDR2 YYEKEE (reference sequence). The CDR3 sequence is CASSRTTVNEQFF. The DNA of the CDR3 is TGTGCCAGCAGCCGAACGACAGTCAATGAGCAGTTCTTC.

This clonotype turned up a few times. The chain combines TRBV20-1 with TRBJ2-5; D remains unclear. Germline CDR1 reads DFQATT; CDR2 reads SNEGSKA (reference sequence). V was cut by 5 bases and J by 4 bases, with 11 bases left in between. The CDR3 sequence is 12 residues long. CDR3 sequence (DNA): TGCAGTGCTCCGGACCCTCTAGAGACCCAGTACTTC. This translates into CSAPDPLETQYF.

The rearrangement uses TRBV4-3 and TRBJ1-4; no firm D call. The V and J ends lost 0 bases and 8 bases respectively, with 13 bases between them. The germline V gene encodes CDR1 LGHNA and CDR2 YSLEER. There are 15 residues in the CDR3. CDR3 sequence: CASSQDRWSLEKLFF. As DNA, the CDR3 is TGCGCCAGCAGCCAAGACAGGTGGTCTTTGGAAAAACTGTTTTTT.